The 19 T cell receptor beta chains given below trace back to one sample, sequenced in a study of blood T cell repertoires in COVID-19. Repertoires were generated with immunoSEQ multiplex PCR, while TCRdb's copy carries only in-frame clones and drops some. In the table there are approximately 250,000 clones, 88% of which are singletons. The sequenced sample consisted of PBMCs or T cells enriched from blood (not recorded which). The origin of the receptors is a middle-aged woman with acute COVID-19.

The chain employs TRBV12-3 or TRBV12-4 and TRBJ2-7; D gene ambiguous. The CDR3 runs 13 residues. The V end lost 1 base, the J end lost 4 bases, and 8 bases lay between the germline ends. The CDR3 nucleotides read TGTGCCAGCAGTTTAGGGCTCGGGTACGAGCAGTACTTC. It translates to CASSLGLGYEQYF.

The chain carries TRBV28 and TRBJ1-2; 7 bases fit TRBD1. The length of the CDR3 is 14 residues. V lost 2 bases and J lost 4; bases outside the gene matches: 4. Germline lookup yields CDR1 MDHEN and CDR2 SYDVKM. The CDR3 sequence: CASSLQGVSYGYTF. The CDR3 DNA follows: TGTGCCAGCAGTTTACAGGGGGTCTCCTATGGCTACACCTTC.

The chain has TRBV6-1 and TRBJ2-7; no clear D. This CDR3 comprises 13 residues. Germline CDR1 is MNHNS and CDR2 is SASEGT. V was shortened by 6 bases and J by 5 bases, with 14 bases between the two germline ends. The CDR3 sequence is CASSSSQMDEQYV. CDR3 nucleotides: TGTGCCAGCAGCTCTTCACAAATGGACGAGCAGTACGTC.

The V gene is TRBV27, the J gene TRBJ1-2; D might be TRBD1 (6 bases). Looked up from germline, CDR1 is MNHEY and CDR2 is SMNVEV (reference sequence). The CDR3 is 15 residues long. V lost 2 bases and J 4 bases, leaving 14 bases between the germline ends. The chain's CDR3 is CASSLRGSVGYGYTF. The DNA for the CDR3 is TGTGCCAGCAGTTTAAGGGGGTCTGTAGGCTATGGCTACACCTTC.

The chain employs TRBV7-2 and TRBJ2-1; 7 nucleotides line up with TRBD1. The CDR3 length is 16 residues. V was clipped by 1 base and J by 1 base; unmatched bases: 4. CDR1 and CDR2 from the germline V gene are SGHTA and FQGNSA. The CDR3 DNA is TGTGCCAGCAGCTTAGAGGGGGCAAGGTCCTACAATGAGCAGTTCTTC. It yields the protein CASSLEGARSYNEQFF.

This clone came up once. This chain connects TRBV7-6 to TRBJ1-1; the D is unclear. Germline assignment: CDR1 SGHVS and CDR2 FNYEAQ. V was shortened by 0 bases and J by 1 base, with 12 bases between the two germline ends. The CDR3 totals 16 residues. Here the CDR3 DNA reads TGTGCCAGCAGCTTAGCGGCAATGGGGAGGAACACTGAAGCTTTCTTT. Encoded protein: CASSLAAMGRNTEAFF.

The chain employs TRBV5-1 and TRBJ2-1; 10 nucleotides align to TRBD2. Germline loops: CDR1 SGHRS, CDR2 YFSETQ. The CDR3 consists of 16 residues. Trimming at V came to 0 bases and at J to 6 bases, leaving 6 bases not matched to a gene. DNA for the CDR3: TGCGCCAGCAGCTTGGAAAGGGCTAGCGGGAGCAATGAGCAGTTCTTC. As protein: CASSLERASGSNEQFF.

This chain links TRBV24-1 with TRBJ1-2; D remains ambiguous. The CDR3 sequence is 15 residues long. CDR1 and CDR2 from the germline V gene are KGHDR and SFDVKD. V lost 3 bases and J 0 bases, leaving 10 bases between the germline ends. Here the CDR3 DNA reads TGTGCCACCAGTGATCGTCGGGGAGCTAACTATGGCTACACCTTC. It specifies CATSDRRGANYGYTF.

The CDR3 is CASTRQVWTEAFF. The CDR3 DNA sequence: TGTGCCAGCACGCGACAGGTATGGACTGAAGCTTTCTTT. The rearrangement uses TRBV27 and TRBJ1-1; tentative D call: TRBD1 (6 bases). Germline CDR1 MNHEY, CDR2 SMNVEV (reference sequence). The CDR3 loop spans 13 amino acids. With 7 bases removed from V and 5 bases from J, the gap between germline ends came to 14 bases.

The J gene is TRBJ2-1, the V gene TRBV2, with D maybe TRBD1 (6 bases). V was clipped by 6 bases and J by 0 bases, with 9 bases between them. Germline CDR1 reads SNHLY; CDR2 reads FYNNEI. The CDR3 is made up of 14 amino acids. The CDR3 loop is CASRPQGSYNEQFF. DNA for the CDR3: TGTGCCAGCAGGCCACAGGGCTCCTACAATGAGCAGTTCTTC.

This CDR3 reads CASTPGTFQPQHF. CDR3 nucleotides: TGTGCCAGCACACCAGGTACGTTTCAGCCCCAGCATTTT. This chain connects TRBV28 to TRBJ1-5; D unclear. Germline values: CDR1 MDHEN, CDR2 SYDVKM. This CDR3 has 13 amino acids. V was cut by 7 bases and J by 6 bases, with 13 bases left in between.

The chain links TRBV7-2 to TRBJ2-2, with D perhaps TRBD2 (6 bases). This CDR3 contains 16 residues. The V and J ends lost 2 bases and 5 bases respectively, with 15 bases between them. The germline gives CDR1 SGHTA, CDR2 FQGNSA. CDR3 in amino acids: CASSLTAGYGTGELFF. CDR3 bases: TGTGCCAGCAGCTTAACGGCGGGATATGGTACCGGGGAGCTGTTTTTT.

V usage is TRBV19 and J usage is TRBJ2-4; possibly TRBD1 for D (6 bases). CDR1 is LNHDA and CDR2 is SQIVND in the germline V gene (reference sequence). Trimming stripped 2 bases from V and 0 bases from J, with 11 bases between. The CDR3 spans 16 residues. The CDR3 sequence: CASSITGTLAKNIQYF. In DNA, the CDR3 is TGTGCCAGTAGTATAACAGGGACCCTAGCCAAAAACATTCAGTACTTC.

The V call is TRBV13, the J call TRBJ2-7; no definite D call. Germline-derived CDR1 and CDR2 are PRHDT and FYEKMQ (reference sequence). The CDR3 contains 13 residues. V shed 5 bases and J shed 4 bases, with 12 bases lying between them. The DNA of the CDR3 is TGTGCCAGCAGCCAACAAATAAAGTACGAGCAGTACTTC. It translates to CASSQQIKYEQYF.

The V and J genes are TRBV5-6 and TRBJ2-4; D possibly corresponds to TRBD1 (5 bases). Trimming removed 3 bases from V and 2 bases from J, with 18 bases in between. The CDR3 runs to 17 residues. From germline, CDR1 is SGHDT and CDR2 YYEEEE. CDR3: CASSSIGAGLTKNIQYF. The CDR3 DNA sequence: TGTGCCAGCAGCTCGATAGGGGCTGGGTTGACCAAAAACATTCAGTACTTC. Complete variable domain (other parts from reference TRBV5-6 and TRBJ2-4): DAGVTQSPTHLIKTRGQQVTLRCSPKSGHDTVSWYQQALGQGPQFIFQYYEEEERQRGNFPDRFSGHQFPNYSSELNVNALLLGDSALYLCASSSIGAGLTKNIQYFGAGTRLSVL.

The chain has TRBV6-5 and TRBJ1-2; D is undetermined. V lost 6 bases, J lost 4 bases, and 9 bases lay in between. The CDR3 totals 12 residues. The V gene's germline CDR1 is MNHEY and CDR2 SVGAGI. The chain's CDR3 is CASRDTTYGYTF. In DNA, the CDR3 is TGTGCCAGCAGAGACACGACCTATGGCTACACCTTC.

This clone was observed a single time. The CDR3 nucleotides read TGTGCCAGCAGCCTCGTAACGGACAGCTCCTCTGGAAACACCATATATTTT. It specifies CASSLVTDSSSGNTIYF. The chain uses TRBV7-9 and TRBJ1-3; D perhaps matches TRBD1 (6 bases). The CDR3 has 17 residues. Germline-derived CDR1 and CDR2 are SEHNR and FQNEAQ (reference sequence). V lost 5 bases, J lost 0 bases, and 17 bases lay in between.

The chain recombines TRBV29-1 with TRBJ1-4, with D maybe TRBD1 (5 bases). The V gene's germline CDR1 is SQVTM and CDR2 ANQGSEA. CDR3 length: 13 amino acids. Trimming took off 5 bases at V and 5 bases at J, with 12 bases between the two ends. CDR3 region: CSVFEGRNEKLFF. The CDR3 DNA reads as TGCAGCGTTTTTGAGGGGAGGAATGAAAAACTGTTTTTT.

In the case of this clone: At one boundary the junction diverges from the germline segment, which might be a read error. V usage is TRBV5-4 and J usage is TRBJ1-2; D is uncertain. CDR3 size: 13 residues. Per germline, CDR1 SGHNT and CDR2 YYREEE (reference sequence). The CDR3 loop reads CASSRELVDGHTF. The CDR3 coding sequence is TGTGCCAGCAGCCGGGAACTTGTGGATGGCCACACCTTC.